The TCR beta chain under discussion was sequenced for a study of cytomegalovirus exposure and HLA in healthy donors. Findings of the study overall: Under in vitro conditions, three CMV-associated chains were confirmed as specific for CMV antigens. Sequencing had likely introduced a cluster of highly shared sequence variants as an artifact. Some TCR beta chains (roughly 150 of them) were listed as cytomegalovirus-associated. As a later analysis showed, a missense DCLRE1C variant was linked to trimming of TCR beta V- and J-genes.

The CDR3 has 14 residues. CDR1 and CDR2 (germline): MNHNS, SASEGT. V lost 7 bases, J lost 7 bases, and 17 bases lay in between. Vbeta (60) and Jbeta (13) primers were used in the PCR. Here immunoSEQ multiplex PCR was the method, and the copy in TCRdb shows in-frame clones only, minus some. The data show tens of thousands of clones, more than 60% seen once. This clone turned up a few times. Antigen unknown. This clonotype was sampled from a woman between 40 and 50 years old in good health and CMV-seropositive. Sequencing was carried out using PBMCs. The V gene is TRBV6-1, the J gene TRBJ1-5, with D perhaps TRBD1 (6 bases). The CDR3 coding sequence is TGTGCCAGCACTACCGACAGGACGGGCCAGCCCCAGCATTTT. This codes for CASTTDRTGQPQHF.